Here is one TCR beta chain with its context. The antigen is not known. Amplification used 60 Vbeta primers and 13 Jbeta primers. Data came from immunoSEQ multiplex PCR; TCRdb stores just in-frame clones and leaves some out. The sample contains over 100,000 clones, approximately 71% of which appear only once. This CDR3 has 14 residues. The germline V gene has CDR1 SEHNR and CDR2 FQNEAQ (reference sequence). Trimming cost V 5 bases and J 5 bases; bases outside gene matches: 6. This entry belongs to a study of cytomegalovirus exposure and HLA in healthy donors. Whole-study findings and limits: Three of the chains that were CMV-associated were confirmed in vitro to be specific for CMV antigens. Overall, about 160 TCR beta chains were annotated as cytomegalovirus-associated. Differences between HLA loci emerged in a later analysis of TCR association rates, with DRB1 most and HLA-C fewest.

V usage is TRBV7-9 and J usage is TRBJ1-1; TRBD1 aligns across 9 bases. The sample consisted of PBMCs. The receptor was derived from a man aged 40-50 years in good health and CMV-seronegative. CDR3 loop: CASSDPGQGTEAFF. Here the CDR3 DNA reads TGTGCCAGCAGCGACCCGGGACAGGGAACTGAAGCTTTCTTT. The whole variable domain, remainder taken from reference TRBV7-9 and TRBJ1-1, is DTGVSQNPRHKITKRGQNVTFRCDPISEHNRLYWYRQTLGQGPEFLTYFQNEAQLEKSRLLSDRFSAERPKGSFSTLEIQRTEQGDSAMYLCASSDPGQGTEAFFGQGTRLTVV.